A single sample is the source of the 24 T cell receptor beta chains below, sequenced in a study of technical replicates of blood from four donors. Assay: immunoSEQ multiplex PCR; the TCRdb copy retains only in-frame clones and omits some. The table has approximately 79,000 clones, 97% seen once. The material sequenced was T cells isolated from PBMCs. The receptor source for this set is a human donor in good health.

This clone was detected only once. The chain carries TRBV30 and TRBJ2-3; TRBD2 matches 10 bases. The trim removed 5 bases at V and 3 bases at J, leaving 5 bases unmatched. The V gene's germline CDR1 is GTSNPN and CDR2 SVGIG (reference sequence). This CDR3 region has 14 residues. CDR3 DNA sequence: TGTGCCTGGGGCAGCGGGAGGGTTACAGATACGCAGTATTTT. It translates to CAWGSGRVTDTQYF.

The chain recombines TRBV30 with TRBJ2-3, with D uncertain. CDR1 and CDR2 (germline): GTSNPN, SVGIG (reference sequence). V was cut by 0 bases and J by 6 bases, with 10 bases left in between. The CDR3 length is 13 residues. The CDR3 coding sequence is TGTGCCTGGAGTGTTGGAACCGGGGATACGCAGTATTTT. Translated: CAWSVGTGDTQYF.

The chain couples TRBV9 to TRBJ2-3, with D possibly TRBD1 on 7 matching bases. Trimming took off 4 bases at V and 4 bases at J, with 19 bases between the two ends. Germline V lookup: CDR1 SGDLS, CDR2 YYNGEE. CDR3 length: 16 amino acids. As DNA, the CDR3 is TGTGCCAGCAGCCTCTCAGGGGGGTACGGAGCAGATACGCAGTATTTT. Translating gives CASSLSGGYGADTQYF.

J is TRBJ2-1 and V is TRBV7-2, with TRBD2 matching over 9 bases. The CDR3 is 15 residues long. Germline V gene data show CDR1 as SGHTA and CDR2 as FQGNSA. V shed 5 bases and J 9 bases; nucleotides not matched to a gene: 11. Here the CDR3 DNA reads TGTGCCAGCAGCCCGTTAGCGGGAGTGGTAGTTGAGCAGTTCTTC. This gives the protein CASSPLAGVVVEQFF.

The V gene is TRBV11-2, the J gene TRBJ2-3; D is unresolved. The CDR3 runs 18 residues. V lost 3 bases, J lost 0 bases, and 19 bases lay in between. In germline, CDR1 is SGHAT, CDR2 FQNNGV. DNA of the CDR3: TGTGCCAGCAGCTTCTCCGCCTCCTCACTTTCTAGCACAGATACGCAGTATTTT. This codes for CASSFSASSLSSTDTQYF.

The chain carries TRBV4-3 and TRBJ2-1; TRBD2 aligns across 7 bases. The CDR3 has 14 amino acids. Germline V lookup: CDR1 LGHNA, CDR2 YSLEER. V shed 1 base, J shed 4 bases, and the junction held 1 base outside the gene matches. The CDR3 sequence is CASSQGAGYNEQFF. For the CDR3, the DNA is TGCGCCAGCAGCCAAGGAGCGGGGTACAATGAGCAGTTCTTC.

This clone turned up a few times. V gene TRBV20-1 combines with J gene TRBJ1-1; D unclear. Germline V lookup: CDR1 DFQATT, CDR2 SNEGSKA (reference sequence). The CDR3 sequence is 10 residues long. The ends were cut back, 8 bases at V and 4 bases at J, with 8 bases in the middle. The CDR3 nucleotides are TGCAGTCCCTCCCCCACTGAAGCTTTCTTT. This translates into CSPSPTEAFF.

This sequence joins TRBV4-3 and TRBJ1-2, with a tentative D call TRBD1 (6 bases). The germline V and J ends were trimmed by 0 bases and 4 bases, with 12 bases remaining between them. The CDR3 has 15 residues. Germline CDR1 is LGHNA and CDR2 is YSLEER. The CDR3 DNA sequence: TGCGCCAGCAGCCAAGATTCAGGGGCGATCTATGGCTACACCTTC. Its protein product is CASSQDSGAIYGYTF.

The V call is TRBV4-1, the J call TRBJ2-3; perhaps TRBD1 as D (5 bases). V was shortened by 1 base and J by 4 bases, with 15 bases between the two germline ends. Per germline, CDR1 MGHRA and CDR2 YSYEKL. The CDR3 is made up of 16 amino acids. This CDR3 reads CASSQAAPIRADTQYF. Here the CDR3 DNA reads TGCGCCAGCAGCCAAGCCGCCCCAATCAGGGCAGATACGCAGTATTTT.

The CDR3 DNA reads TGTGCCAGCAGCTTACTATCCAACAATGAGCAGTTCTTC. Amino acids: CASSLLSNNEQFF. V is TRBV11-3 and J is TRBJ2-1, with D unresolved. This CDR3 has 13 residues. Germline V gene lookup returns CDR1 SGHNT and CDR2 YENEEA. V was clipped by 2 bases and J by 5 bases, with 7 bases between them.

V gene TRBV28 combines with J gene TRBJ2-1; TRBD2 aligns across 7 bases. Germline lookup yields CDR1 MDHEN and CDR2 SYDVKM. V was clipped by 5 bases and J by 4 bases; unmatched bases: 14. CDR3 length: 17 residues. The CDR3 region is CASSHYSSGALYNEQFF. CDR3 DNA: TGTGCCAGCAGTCACTACTCTAGCGGAGCTCTTTACAATGAGCAGTTCTTC.

This chain links TRBV30 with TRBJ2-3; 8 nucleotides agree with TRBD1. With V trimmed by 3 bases and J by 4 bases, 6 bases remained unmatched. The CDR3 totals 14 residues. CDR1 and CDR2 from the germline V gene are GTSNPN and SVGIG (reference sequence). DNA of the CDR3: TGTGCCTGGAGGTATTTACAGGGGGCAGATACGCAGTATTTT. It specifies CAWRYLQGADTQYF.

J is TRBJ1-2 and V is TRBV28; a weak D match, TRBD1 (5 bases). Germline V gene sequence: CDR1 MDHEN, CDR2 SYDVKM. The CDR3 runs to 15 residues. Trimming took 2 bases from V and 0 from J, leaving 10 bases between them. This CDR3 reads CASSLGGLTNYGYTF. The CDR3 bases are TGTGCCAGCAGTTTAGGGGGACTTACTAACTATGGCTACACCTTC.

The V call is TRBV7-2, the J call TRBJ1-5; D gene uncertain. V lost 5 bases, J lost 2 bases, and 7 bases lay in between. Per germline, CDR1 SGHTA and CDR2 FQGNSA. The CDR3 is 13 amino acids. CDR3 region: CASSPGGNQPQHF. The CDR3 DNA follows: TGTGCCAGCAGCCCCGGGGGCAATCAGCCCCAGCATTTT.

Details on this clone: The sample has other DNA sequences that encode this CDR3 too. The genes are TRBV6-5 and TRBJ1-2; tentative D call: TRBD1 (6 bases). V lost 2 bases and J lost 3, with 7 bases in between. This CDR3 spans 13 amino acids. Germline loops: CDR1 MNHEY, CDR2 SVGAGI. The CDR3 loop reads CASSYGGDYGYTF. DNA of the CDR3: TGTGCCAGCAGTTACGGGGGCGACTATGGCTACACCTTC.

The V call is TRBV6-6, the J call TRBJ2-7, with 8 bases identical to TRBD1. Germline CDR1 MNHNY, CDR2 SVGAGI (reference sequence). This CDR3 has 15 residues. V lost 3 bases and J lost 5; bases outside the gene matches: 9. The CDR3 loop reads CASSYWPGGLNEQYF. CDR3 in DNA: TGTGCCAGCAGTTATTGGCCAGGGGGCTTAAACGAGCAGTACTTC.

The rearrangement joins TRBV9 to TRBJ2-1; the D gene is possibly TRBD1 (6 bases). CDR3 length: 16 amino acids. Germline CDR1 is SGDLS and CDR2 is YYNGEE. V lost 2 bases and J lost 1, with 13 bases in between. CDR3 amino acids: CASSVGAELSYNEQFF. The DNA for the CDR3 is TGTGCCAGCAGCGTGGGGGCTGAACTATCCTACAATGAGCAGTTCTTC. Full variable domain (missing parts from reference TRBV9 and TRBJ2-1): DSGVTQTPKHLITATGQRVTLRCSPRSGDLSVYWYQQSLDQGLQFLIQYYNGEERAKGNILERFSAQQFPDLHSELNLSSLELGDSALYFCASSVGAELSYNEQFFGPGTRLTVL.

This chain links TRBV27 with TRBJ1-2; D unresolved. The ends were cut back, 3 bases at V and 7 bases at J, with 12 bases in the middle. The CDR3 has 13 residues. The germline CDR1 and CDR2 sequences are MNHEY and SMNVEV (reference sequence). This CDR3 is CASSFQRRGGYTF. The CDR3 nucleotides are TGTGCCAGCAGTTTCCAGAGACGGGGTGGCTACACCTTC.

The V call is TRBV27, the J call TRBJ2-3; D is possibly TRBD2 (5 bases). From germline, CDR1 is MNHEY and CDR2 SMNVEV (reference sequence). Trimming cost V 5 bases and J 3 bases, with 12 bases left between them. The CDR3 length is 14 residues. CDR3 nucleotides: TGTGCCAGCAGTGTAATAGGAGGTACAGATACGCAGTATTTT. Its protein is CASSVIGGTDTQYF.

V gene TRBV27 combines with J gene TRBJ1-2; unclear D gene. Per the germline V gene, CDR1 is MNHEY and CDR2 is SMNVEV (reference sequence). The CDR3 spans 18 residues. V was shortened by 6 bases and J by 4 bases, with 27 bases between the two germline ends. The CDR3 DNA is TGTGCCAGCAGAACACTATCAAGGCGGGGAAAGGAAGGCTATGGCTACACCTTC. Translated, it gives CASRTLSRRGKEGYGYTF.

The chain recombines TRBV29-1 with TRBJ1-5; unclear D gene. The CDR3 is 13 amino acids. V was shortened by 5 bases and J by 5 bases, with 13 bases between the two germline ends. Germline CDR1 SQVTM, CDR2 ANQGSEA. For the CDR3, the DNA is TGCAGCGTTCGGGATCTTGAAGATCAGCCCCAGCATTTT. It encodes CSVRDLEDQPQHF.

The chain couples TRBV21-1 to TRBJ1-3; the table's TRBD1 call for D was not verified on the DNA. TRBV21-1 is a pseudogene locus. There are 13 residues in the CDR3. CDR3 protein: CASSKVTVNTIYF. The CDR3 DNA follows: TGTGCCAGCAGCAAAGTCACAGTAAACACCATATATTTT.

This clone was observed once. The chain has TRBV30 and TRBJ1-4, with D tentatively TRBD1 (6 bases). The CDR3 consists of 14 residues. V was trimmed by 4 bases and J by 6 bases, leaving 15 bases between them. Per the germline V gene, CDR1 is GTSNPN and CDR2 is SVGIG (reference sequence). CDR3 coding DNA: TGTGCCTGGACATTGGGGGCGTGGGATGAAAAACTGTTTTTT. It encodes CAWTLGAWDEKLFF.

V gene TRBV27 combines with J gene TRBJ1-4, with unresolved D. Trimming shortened V by 0 bases and J by 0 bases, and 8 bases separated the two germline ends. CDR1 is MNHEY and CDR2 is SMNVEV in the germline V gene (reference sequence). The CDR3 loop spans 16 amino acids. The CDR3 sequence is CASSLSGRATNEKLFF. The CDR3, as DNA: TGTGCCAGCAGTTTATCAGGGAGGGCAACTAATGAAAAACTGTTTTTT.